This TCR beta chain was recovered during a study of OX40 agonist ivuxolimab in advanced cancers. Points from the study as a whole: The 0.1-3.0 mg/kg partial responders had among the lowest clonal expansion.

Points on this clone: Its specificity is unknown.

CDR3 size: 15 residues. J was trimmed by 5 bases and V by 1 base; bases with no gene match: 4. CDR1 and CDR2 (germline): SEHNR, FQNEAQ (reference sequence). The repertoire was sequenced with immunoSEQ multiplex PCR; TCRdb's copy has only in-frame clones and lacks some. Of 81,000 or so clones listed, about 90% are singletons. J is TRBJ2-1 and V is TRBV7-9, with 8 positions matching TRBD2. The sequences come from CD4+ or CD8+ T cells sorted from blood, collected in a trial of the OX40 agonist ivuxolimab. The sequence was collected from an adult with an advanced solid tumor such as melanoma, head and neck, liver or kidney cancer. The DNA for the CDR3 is TGTGCCAGCAGCTTAGGGTTAGCGGGACACAATGAGCAGTTCTTC. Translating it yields CASSLGLAGHNEQFF.